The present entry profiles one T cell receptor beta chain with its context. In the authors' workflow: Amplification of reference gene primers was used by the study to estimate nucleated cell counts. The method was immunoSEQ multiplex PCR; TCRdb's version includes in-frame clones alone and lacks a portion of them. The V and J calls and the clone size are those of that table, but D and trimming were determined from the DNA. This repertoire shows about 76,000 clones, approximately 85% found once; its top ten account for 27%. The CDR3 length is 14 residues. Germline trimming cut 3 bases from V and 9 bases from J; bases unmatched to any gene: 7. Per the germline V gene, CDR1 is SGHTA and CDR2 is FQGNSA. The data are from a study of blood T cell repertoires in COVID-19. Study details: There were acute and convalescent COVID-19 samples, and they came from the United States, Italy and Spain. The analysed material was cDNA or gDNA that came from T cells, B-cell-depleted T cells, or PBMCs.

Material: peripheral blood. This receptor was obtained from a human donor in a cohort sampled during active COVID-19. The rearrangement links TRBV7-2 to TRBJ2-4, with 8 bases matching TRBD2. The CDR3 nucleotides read TGTGCCAGCAGCTTCCGGACTAGCACAGGCATTCAGTACTTC. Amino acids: CASSFRTSTGIQYF.